This TCR beta chain was retrieved from a study of blood T cell repertoires in COVID-19. Study summary: T cells, B-cell-depleted T cells, or PBMCs supplied cDNA or gDNA.

Recruited during active infection, patients (from Seattle) were subsequently followed longitudinally. Germline CDR1 reads SGHRS; CDR2 reads YFSETQ. The V segment lost 4 bases and the J segment 3 bases; nucleotides outside the gene matches: 4. The CDR3 is 13 residues long. The authors' processing: Amplification of reference gene primers provided the estimated nucleated cell counts. Here immunoSEQ multiplex PCR was the method, and the copy in TCRdb shows in-frame clones only, minus some. That table gives V, J and clone size, and the DNA gave D and trimming. The data contain 150,000 to 200,000 clones, approximately 81% of them seen just once; the ten biggest clones take up 15% to 20%.

J is TRBJ2-7 and V is TRBV5-1; 7 bases are shared with TRBD1. The sample was peripheral blood. This TCR came from a person aged 65 to 79 with COVID-19, enrolled during active disease. The CDR3 DNA sequence: TGCGCCAGCAGCCCGGGACAGCTCTACGAGCAGTACTTC. This translates into CASSPGQLYEQYF.